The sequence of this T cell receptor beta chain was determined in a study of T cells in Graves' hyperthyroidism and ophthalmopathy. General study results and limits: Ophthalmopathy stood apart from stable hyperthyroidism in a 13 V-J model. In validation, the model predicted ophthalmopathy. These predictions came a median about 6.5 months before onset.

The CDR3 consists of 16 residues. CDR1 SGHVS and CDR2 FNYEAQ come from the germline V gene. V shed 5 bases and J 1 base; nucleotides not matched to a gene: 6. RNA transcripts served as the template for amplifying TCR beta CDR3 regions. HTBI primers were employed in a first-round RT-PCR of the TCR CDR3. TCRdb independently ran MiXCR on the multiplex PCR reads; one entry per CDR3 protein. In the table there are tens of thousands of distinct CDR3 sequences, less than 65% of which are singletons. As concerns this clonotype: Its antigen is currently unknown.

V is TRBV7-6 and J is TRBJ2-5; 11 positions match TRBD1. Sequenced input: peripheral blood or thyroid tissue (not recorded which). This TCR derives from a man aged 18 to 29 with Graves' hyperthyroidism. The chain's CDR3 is CASSQTGTGGQETQYF. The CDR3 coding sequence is TGTGCCAGCAGCCAAACCGGGACAGGGGGCCAAGAGACCCAGTACTTC.